This TCR beta chain was profiled in a study of beta chain features in type 1 diabetes. Looking at the study overall: Examination covered almost 110,000,000 sorted cells spanning all samples.

V was clipped by 4 bases and J by 8 bases, with 18 bases between them. There are 14 residues in the CDR3. CDR1 is SGHNT and CDR2 is YYREEE in the germline V gene (reference sequence). The isolated RNA, all of it, was reverse transcribed, so expressed TCRB transcripts were what got sequenced. TCRdb keeps only in-frame clones here, not all; method: immunoSEQ multiplex PCR. The sample has about 390,000 clones, roughly a tenth seen once. Findings and limits, study-wide: Within each of all four CD4+ subsets, Type 1 diabetes patients had TCRB CDR3s that were moderately but significantly shorter. Lower insertion and higher deletion counts appeared at VDJ junctions in type 1 diabetes patients.

Markers CD45RO/CCR7/CD25/CD127/CD95/CD27 served to sort CD4+ naive, central memory, regulatory and stem cell-like memory cells. This clone turned up a few times. The antigen is not known. The genes are TRBV5-4 and TRBJ2-5, with D perhaps assigned TRBD1 or TRBD2 (5 bases each). The clonotype comes from a man aged 25-45 years with type 1 diabetes. What was sequenced was central memory CD4+ T cells from blood. The chain's CDR3 is CASSQGDRWTTQYF. The CDR3 coding sequence is TGTGCCAGCAGCCAAGGGGACCGATGGACAACCCAGTACTTC.